This T cell receptor (beta chain) was found in a study of early T cells in non-severe SARS-CoV-2 infection. Study in general: RNA in bulk from unsorted whole blood was sequenced, and chains were unpaired.

This clonotype was observed a handful of times. Individual cDNA molecules each received unique molecular identifiers attached to them. From the 5' RACE reads, TCRdb called clonotypes with MiXCR, one entry per CDR3 protein. The data show tens of thousands of distinct CDR3 sequences, with about a sixth seen just once and around 12% held by the top ten. Unmatched junction bases numbered 14, after V lost 5 bases and J lost 1 base. The CDR3 totals 19 residues. Sequences were obtained from whole blood. The chain employs TRBV12-3 or TRBV12-4 and TRBJ2-7; 13 bases are a match to TRBD2. The clonotype originates from an adult who was a healthcare worker with PCR-confirmed SARS-CoV-2 infection or an uninfected control (not recorded which). CDR3 amino acids: CASSPWTSGSREFSYEQYF. Written as DNA, the CDR3 is TGTGCCAGCAGTCCCTGGACTAGCGGGAGCAGGGAATTTTCCTACGAGCAGTACTTC.